The 9 T cell receptor beta chains presented below share a single source sample, sequenced in a study of blood T cell repertoires in COVID-19. Sequenced by immunoSEQ multiplex PCR; TCRdb stores in-frame clones only, minus some. Seen here are tens of thousands of clones, 85% to 95% observed once, and the top ten hold roughly 10%. The sample comprised peripheral blood. The origin of the receptors is an elderly woman with acute or convalescent COVID-19.

The chain carries TRBV7-3 and TRBJ2-1; the D gene is possibly TRBD2 (6 bases). Germline assignment: CDR1 SGHTA and CDR2 FQGTGA. The CDR3 is made up of 13 amino acids. V was clipped by 8 bases and J by 4 bases, with 12 bases between them. The chain's CDR3 is CASPREWYNEQFF. The CDR3 DNA sequence: TGTGCCAGCCCCCGGGAGTGGTACAATGAGCAGTTCTTC.

V is TRBV5-1 and J is TRBJ2-3; the D gene is possibly TRBD1 (6 bases). Germline CDR1 and CDR2: SGHRS and YFSETQ. V was trimmed by 6 bases and J by 6 bases, leaving 23 bases between them. The CDR3 sequence is 16 residues long. The CDR3 protein is CASTDTTGRLADTQYF. CDR3 nucleotides: TGCGCCAGCACCGACACGACAGGTCGTCTTGCGGATACGCAGTATTTT. Full variable domain (outside the CDR3, taken from reference TRBV5-1 and TRBJ2-3): KAGVTQTPRYLIKTRGQQVTLSCSPISGHRSVSWYQQTPGQGLQFLFEYFSETQRNKGNFPGRFSGRQFSNSRSEMNVSTLELGDSALYLCASTDTTGRLADTQYFGPGTRLTVL.

V usage is TRBV6-2 or TRBV6-3 and J usage is TRBJ2-7; 15 nucleotides agree with TRBD2. Germline CDR1 and CDR2: MNHEY and SVGEGT. CDR3 length: 19 amino acids. Unmatched junction bases numbered 11, after V lost 5 bases and J lost 0 bases. CDR3 DNA: TGTGCCAGCAGTGACGGGACTAGCGGGAGGAAATTAAGCTCCTACGAGCAGTACTTC. Protein sequence: CASSDGTSGRKLSSYEQYF.

V usage is TRBV2 and J usage is TRBJ1-1, with D tentatively TRBD1 (5 bases). Deletions cut 9 bases from V and 2 bases from J, with 10 bases between. Germline CDR1 reads SNHLY; CDR2 reads FYNNEI. CDR3 length: 12 residues. This CDR3 is CASHRTNTEAFF. The CDR3 DNA follows: TGTGCCAGTCACAGGACCAACACTGAAGCTTTCTTT. The full variable domain, with the rest looked up from reference TRBV2 and TRBJ1-1, is EPEVTQTPSHQVTQMGQEVILRCVPISNHLYFYWYRQILGQKVEFLVSFYNNEISEKSEIFDDQFSVERPDGSNFTLKIRSTKLEDSAMYFCASHRTNTEAFFGQGTRLTVV.

This clone was counted a single time. The J gene is TRBJ2-2, the V gene TRBV7-2; D is uncertain. The CDR3 is 14 residues long. V lost 5 bases and J lost 4, with 11 bases in between. The germline V gene has CDR1 SGHTA and CDR2 FQGNSA. CDR3 amino acids: CASSNLGGTGELFF. The CDR3 region has the DNA TGTGCCAGCAGCAATCTCGGTGGCACCGGGGAGCTGTTTTTT.

This clone has a single count. The V and J genes are TRBV7-6 and TRBJ1-3; D gene uncertain. The CDR3 runs to 17 residues. The germline V gene has CDR1 SGHVS and CDR2 FNYEAQ. V was shortened by 5 bases and J by 0 bases, with 17 bases between the two germline ends. CDR3 sequence: CASSPTVSSTSGNTIYF. Written as DNA, the CDR3 is TGTGCCAGCAGCCCCACAGTTTCCTCCACCTCTGGAAACACCATATATTTT.

In nucleotides, the CDR3 is TGTGCCAGTAGGCGGGCGGGTGTCTATGGCTACACCTTC. As protein: CASRRAGVYGYTF. This chain uses TRBV19 with TRBJ1-2, with D uncertain. Trimming removed 6 bases at V and 4 bases at J, with 12 bases between. The germline CDR1 and CDR2 sequences are LNHDA and SQIVND (reference sequence). The CDR3 consists of 13 residues.

The chain combines TRBV24-1 with TRBJ1-3; D not certain. CDR1 and CDR2 (germline): KGHDR, SFDVKD. CDR3 length equals 14 residues. Trimming took 3 bases from V and 4 from J, leaving 9 bases between them. The CDR3, as DNA: TGTGCCACCAGTGATATGAGGTCCGGAAACACCATATATTTT. It yields the protein CATSDMRSGNTIYF.

In regard to this clone: The junction shows a germline mismatch at one end, possibly a read error. The J gene is TRBJ2-1, the V gene TRBV2; TRBD2 matches at 16 bases. The germline gives CDR1 SNHLY, CDR2 FYNNEI. The CDR3 is 17 residues long. The CDR3: CVSSEGLAGGPPNEQFF. The CDR3 bases are TGTGTCAGCAGTGAGGGACTAGCGGGAGGGCCCCCCAATGAGCAGTTCTTC.